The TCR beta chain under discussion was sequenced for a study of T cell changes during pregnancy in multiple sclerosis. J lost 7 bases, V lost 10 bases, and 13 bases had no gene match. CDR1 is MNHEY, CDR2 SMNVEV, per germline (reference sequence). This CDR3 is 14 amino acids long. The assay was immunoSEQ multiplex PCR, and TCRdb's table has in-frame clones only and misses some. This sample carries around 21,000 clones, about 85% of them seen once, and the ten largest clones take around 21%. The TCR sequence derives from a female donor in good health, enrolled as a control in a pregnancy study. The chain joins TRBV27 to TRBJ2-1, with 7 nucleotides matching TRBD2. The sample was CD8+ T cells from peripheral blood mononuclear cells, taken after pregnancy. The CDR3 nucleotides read TGTGCCACCGCAATCGGCGGGAGAGTTAATGAGCAGTTCTTC. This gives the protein CATAIGGRVNEQFF.